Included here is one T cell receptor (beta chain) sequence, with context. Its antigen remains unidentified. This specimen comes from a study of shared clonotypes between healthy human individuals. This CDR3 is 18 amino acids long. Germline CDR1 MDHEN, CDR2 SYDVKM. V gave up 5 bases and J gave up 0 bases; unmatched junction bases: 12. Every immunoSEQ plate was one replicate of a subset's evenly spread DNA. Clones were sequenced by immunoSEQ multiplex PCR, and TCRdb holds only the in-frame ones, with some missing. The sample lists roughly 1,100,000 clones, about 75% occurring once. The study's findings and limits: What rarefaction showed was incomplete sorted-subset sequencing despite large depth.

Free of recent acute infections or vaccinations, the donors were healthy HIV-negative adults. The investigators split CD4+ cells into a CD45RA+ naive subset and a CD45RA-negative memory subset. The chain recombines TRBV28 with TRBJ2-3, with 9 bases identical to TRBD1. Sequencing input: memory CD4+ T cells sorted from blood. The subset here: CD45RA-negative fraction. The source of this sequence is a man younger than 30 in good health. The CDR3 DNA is TGTGCCAGCAGTCCCACCGGACAGGGGATCCTTAGCACAGATACGCAGTATTTT. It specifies CASSPTGQGILSTDTQYF.